The clone carrying this TCR beta chain has a handful of counts. The CDR3 totals 14 residues. The germline CDR1 and CDR2 sequences are LGHDT and YNNKEL (reference sequence). With 7 bases removed from V and 7 bases from J, the gap between germline ends came to 20 bases. This sample is part of a study of response to subunit inactivated influenza vaccine. Using its own MiXCR run on the RT-PCR reads, TCRdb lists one record per CDR3 protein. The top ten hold about 3% of the sample, which has some 550,000 distinct CDR3 sequences, under 30% seen once. The same specimen was also included in a second study, on T cells expressing NK-cell markers. That source reports: With UMIs, 5'RACE template switching was used to make TCR beta cDNA. HCMV serostatus: seven of eight sequenced donors positive, one negative. Several experiments added an anti-gamma-delta TCR antibody to sort only alpha-beta TCR T cells. Dominant NKG2C+ clonotypes made up about 1.0-7.0% of CD8+ T cells in a handful of donors. There were a handful of donors in whom these clonotypes also led the CD3+CD56-NKG2C+ fraction.

The V and J genes are TRBV3-1 and TRBJ2-7; D is possibly TRBD1 (5 bases). Sample: CD4+ T cells sorted from PBMCs, taken 11 to 12 days after vaccination. This receptor was obtained from a man over 45 who received an inactivated influenza vaccine. The CDR3 spells CASISQGKVREQYF. In nucleotides, the CDR3 is TGTGCCAGCATAAGTCAGGGAAAGGTTAGGGAGCAGTACTTC.